This T cell receptor (beta chain) emerged from a study of PD-1 blockade in classical Hodgkin lymphoma. Here immunoSEQ multiplex PCR was the method, and the copy in TCRdb shows in-frame clones only, minus some. Of roughly 100,000 clones in the sample, roughly nine tenths were seen once. Regarding time point: cycle 4 day 1 (C4D1), after five to seven weeks of nivolumab. All patients experienced relapse after autologous stem cell transplantation, and brentuximab vedotin exposure was variable. Study-wide results and caveats: While CD8+ TCR diversity did not rise significantly by C4D1, CD4+ TCR diversity did. Patients who began taking nivolumab under 1 year after ASCT were left out. Similar baseline diversity was found in complete responders and newly diagnosed patients.

With respect to this clone: The antigen is undetermined.

Trimming took off 4 bases at V and 5 bases at J, with 6 bases between the two ends. There are 12 residues in the CDR3. Germline loops: CDR1 SGHTS, CDR2 YDEGEE. The specimen was peripheral blood mononuclear cells (PBMCs), collected before the fourth cycle of nivolumab. This chain links TRBV5-8 with TRBJ2-2; no firm D call. The origin of this receptor is a human donor with classical Hodgkin lymphoma. CDR3 region: CASSHQTGELFF. The CDR3 DNA sequence: TGTGCCAGCAGCCACCAGACCGGGGAGCTGTTTTTT.